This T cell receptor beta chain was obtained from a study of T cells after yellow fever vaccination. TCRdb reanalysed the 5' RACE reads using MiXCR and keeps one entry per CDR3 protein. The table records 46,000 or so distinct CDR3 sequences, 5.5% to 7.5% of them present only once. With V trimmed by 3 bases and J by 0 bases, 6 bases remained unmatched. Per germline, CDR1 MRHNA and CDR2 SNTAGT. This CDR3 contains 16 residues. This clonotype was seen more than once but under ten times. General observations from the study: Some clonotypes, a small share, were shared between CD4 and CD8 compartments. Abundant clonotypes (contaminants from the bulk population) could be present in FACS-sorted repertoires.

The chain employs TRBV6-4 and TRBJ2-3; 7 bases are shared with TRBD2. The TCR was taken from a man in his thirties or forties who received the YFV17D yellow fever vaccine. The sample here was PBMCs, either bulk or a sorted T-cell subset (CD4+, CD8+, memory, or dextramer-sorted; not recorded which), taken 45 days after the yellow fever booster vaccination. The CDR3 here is CASSEAASGSTDTQYF. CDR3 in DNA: TGTGCCAGCAGTGAAGCGGCTAGCGGTAGCACAGATACGCAGTATTTT.